This TCR beta chain comes out of a study of CD8 T cells in ankylosing spondylitis. As to this clonotype: Its antigen is currently unknown.

Overall study findings and caveats: Significant enrichment of disease-linked clones was reported in matched ankylosing spondylitis synovial fluid.

The CDR3 spans 14 residues. V was clipped by 0 bases and J by 10 bases, with 10 bases between them. CDR1 LNHNV and CDR2 YYDKDF come from the germline V gene (reference sequence). MiXCR, applied by TCRdb to the 5' RACE reads, yields one record per CDR3 protein. The table has 100,000 to 150,000 distinct CDR3 sequences, approximately 14% seen once; the top ten hold 2.5% to 3%. Sequencing was carried out using blood, either unsorted or a sorted T cell fraction (not recorded which). The origin of this receptor is a female donor with ankylosing spondylitis or in good health (not recorded which). V gene TRBV15 combines with J gene TRBJ1-6; D perhaps matches TRBD1 (5 bases). The CDR3 DNA sequence: TGTGCCACCAGCAGAGACAGGGATCGGTCACCCCTCCACTTT. This translates into CATSRDRDRSPLHF. The variable domain in full, with the rest retrieved from reference TRBV15 and TRBJ1-6, is DAMVIQNPRYQVTQFGKPVTLSCSQTLNHNVMYWYQQKSSQAPKLLFHYYDKDFNNEADTPDNFQSRRPNTSFCFLDIRSPGLGDTAMYLCATSRDRDRSPLHFGNGTRLTVT.